What follows are 26 T cell receptor beta chains derived from one specimen sequenced in a study of blood T cells in healthy people across ages. Primed by a sample-barcoded 5' primer and a J-beta primer mix, a second PCR proceeded for about 6 to 11 cycles. TCRdb processed the 5' RACE reads anew with MiXCR; each CDR3 protein has one entry. The sample records 1.5 million to 2 million distinct CDR3 sequences, around half being singletons. Input material: blood. These receptors were collected from a woman aged 35 to 49 in good health.

This chain connects TRBV27 to TRBJ1-2; 8 nucleotides agree with TRBD1. Germline V gives CDR1 MNHEY, CDR2 SMNVEV (reference sequence). Trimming took 6 bases from V and 8 from J; bases not matched to a gene: 11. This CDR3 is 14 amino acids long. DNA for the CDR3: TGTGCCAGCAGCCAATCCGGGACAGGAGGGGGCTACACCTTC. As protein: CASSQSGTGGGYTF.

The chain joins TRBV3-1 to TRBJ1-6; D unresolved. Germline V CDR1 and CDR2: LGHDT, YNNKEL (reference sequence). This CDR3 is 16 amino acids long. V shed 4 bases and J shed 7 bases, with 17 bases lying between them. CDR3 sequence reads: CASSPAGWVGNSPLHF. The CDR3 bases are TGTGCCAGCAGCCCGGCAGGTTGGGTAGGAAATTCACCCCTCCACTTT.

In the case of this clonotype: It may be a read error: a sequence one base away is much more abundant. The chain combines TRBV7-9 with TRBJ2-7; 7 bases match TRBD1. The tail of the sequence fits TRBJ2-5 better, so the J call may be wrong. CDR3 length: 13 amino acids. Per germline, CDR1 SEHNR and CDR2 FQNEAQ (reference sequence). The CDR3 DNA follows: TGTGCCGGCAGCTTAGACAGGGCAGAGACCCAGTACTTC. It encodes CAGSLDRAETQYF.

The rearrangement uses TRBV6-4 and TRBJ1-2, with 8 positions matching TRBD1. With V trimmed by 5 bases and J by 8 bases, 10 bases remained unmatched. The germline gives CDR1 MRHNA, CDR2 SNTAGT. CDR3 length: 14 amino acids. In DNA form, the CDR3 reads TGTGCCAGCAGTCGGGACAGGAGTACAGCGGGCTACACCTTC. This sequence encodes CASSRDRSTAGYTF.

The table lists this clonotype with a few counts. The rearrangement links TRBV14 to TRBJ2-3; TRBD2 aligns across 10 bases. Germline CDR1 SGHDN, CDR2 FVKESK. The V gene end was trimmed by 0 bases and the J gene end by 1 base; junction bases not matched to a gene: 7. The CDR3 extends over 18 amino acids. CDR3 protein: CASSQDGRLAGGTDTQYF. DNA for the CDR3: TGTGCCAGCAGCCAAGATGGTAGGCTAGCGGGGGGCACAGATACGCAGTATTTT.

The genes are TRBV11-2 and TRBJ1-6; perhaps TRBD1 as D (6 bases). The CDR3 is 16 amino acids. V lost 0 bases and J lost 13, with 19 bases in between. In germline, CDR1 is SGHAT, CDR2 FQNNGV. The CDR3 DNA is TGTGCCAGCAGCTTAGATCTCGGGGGCCGAAAGTACCCCCTCCACTTT. Amino acid sequence: CASSLDLGGRKYPLHF. Full variable domain (remainder filled in from reference TRBV11-2 and TRBJ1-6): EAGVAQSPRYKIIEKRQSVAFWCNPISGHATLYWYQQILGQGPKLLIQFQNNGVVDDSQLPKDRFSAERLKGVDSTLKIQPAKLEDSAVYLCASSLDLGGRKYPLHFGNGTRLTVT.

This chain uses TRBV4-2 with TRBJ1-2; TRBD1 agrees at 10 bases. This CDR3 has 15 residues. CDR1 and CDR2 from the germline V gene are LGHNA and YNFKEQ. The J segment lost 7 bases and the V segment lost 4 bases, leaving 9 bases of the junction unmatched. The CDR3 sequence is CASSPMTGGRAGYTF. The CDR3 DNA sequence: TGTGCCAGCAGCCCTATGACAGGGGGCCGGGCTGGCTACACCTTC.

This clonotype was counted between two and nine times. The rearrangement uses TRBV7-2 and TRBJ2-1; D is perhaps TRBD1 (6 bases). Germline V gives CDR1 SGHTA, CDR2 FQGNSA. V was clipped by 5 bases and J by 9 bases, with 20 bases between them. This CDR3 spans 15 amino acids. The CDR3 DNA is TGTGCCAGCAGCGCAACAGGGACGCCGGTTGTTGAGCAGTTCTTC. It codes for CASSATGTPVVEQFF.

The chain uses TRBV6-2 or TRBV6-3 and TRBJ2-1; perhaps TRBD2 as D (5 bases). The CDR3 sequence is 16 residues long. V was pared by 3 bases and J by 8 bases, with 20 bases between. The germline V gene has CDR1 MNHEY and CDR2 SVGEGT. The CDR3 bases are TGTGCCAGCAGTTATTGGCTCGGGGTTGTGCGGCATGAGCAGTTCTTC. Protein: CASSYWLGVVRHEQFF.

This clonotype was picked up a small number of times. The chain uses TRBV6-5 and TRBJ1-1; no firm D call. This CDR3 spans 12 amino acids. V lost 4 bases, J lost 7 bases, and 10 bases lay in between. Germline assignment: CDR1 MNHEY and CDR2 SVGAGI. CDR3 sequence: CASSSSLSEAFF. CDR3 DNA sequence: TGTGCCAGCAGTTCTTCTCTCAGTGAAGCTTTCTTT.

The rearrangement uses TRBV7-2 and TRBJ2-7; 7 nucleotides match TRBD1. J gave up 5 bases and V 1 base, and 8 bases lay outside the gene matches. This CDR3 is built from 15 residues. Germline V gives CDR1 SGHTA, CDR2 FQGNSA. CDR3 loop: CASSLGGTVGDEQYF. CDR3 DNA: TGTGCCAGCAGCTTAGGTGGGACAGTCGGTGACGAGCAGTACTTC.

This clonotype was recorded at least ten times. The J gene is TRBJ2-3, the V gene TRBV25-1, with TRBD2 identical over 8 bases. V gave up 1 base and J gave up 8 bases; unmatched junction bases: 11. Germline assignment: CDR1 MGHDK and CDR2 SYGVNS. The CDR3 length is 16 residues. As DNA, the CDR3 is TGTGCCAGCAGTGAATTCGGGGGGGCCAGAGCGGCTACGCAGTATTTT. Amino acid sequence: CASSEFGGARAATQYF.

The rearrangement joins TRBV5-5 to TRBJ2-1; D call uncertain. CDR3 length: 14 amino acids. V was clipped by 2 bases and J by 8 bases, with 14 bases between them. Germline V CDR1 and CDR2: SGHKS, YYEKEE (reference sequence). The CDR3: CASSFVLFKDEQFF. Written as DNA, the CDR3 is TGTGCCAGCAGCTTCGTACTTTTTAAGGATGAGCAGTTCTTC.

The J gene is TRBJ2-1, the V gene TRBV25-1; TRBD2 agrees at 7 bases. This CDR3 has 15 amino acids. Germline V gene sequence: CDR1 MGHDK, CDR2 SYGVNS. Trimming took 1 base from V and 8 from J; bases not matched to a gene: 8. This chain's CDR3 is CASSEFGLVSDEQFF. DNA of the CDR3: TGTGCCAGCAGTGAATTTGGACTAGTTTCGGATGAGCAGTTCTTC.

The chain links TRBV20-1 to TRBJ2-3; D ambiguous. The germline V and J ends were trimmed by 3 bases and 6 bases, with 13 bases remaining between them. This CDR3 region has 13 residues. Germline loops: CDR1 DFQATT, CDR2 SNEGSKA (reference sequence). CDR3 DNA sequence: TGCAGTGCTAGCTATGGGGATTCCGATACGCAGTATTTT. It yields the protein CSASYGDSDTQYF.

In its sample, this clonotype was seen a few times. The chain recombines TRBV6-5 with TRBJ2-5, with TRBD1 matching over 8 bases. There are 13 residues in the CDR3. Trimming took 6 bases from V and 11 from J; bases not matched to a gene: 11. Germline V gene lookup returns CDR1 MNHEY and CDR2 SVGAGI. CDR3 protein: CASSPGQDLGQYF. Here the CDR3 DNA reads TGTGCCAGCAGCCCGGGACAGGACTTAGGGCAGTACTTC.

This clonotype was observed a handful of times. This chain joins TRBV3-1 and TRBJ2-1, with D hard to call. This CDR3 has 14 amino acids. V was trimmed by 2 bases and J by 5 bases, leaving 10 bases between them. Germline V CDR1 and CDR2: LGHDT, YNNKEL (reference sequence). The CDR3: CASSQRKGHNEQFF. The CDR3 DNA reads TGTGCCAGCAGCCAAAGGAAAGGTCACAATGAGCAGTTCTTC.

The chain carries TRBV6-4 and TRBJ2-1; D possibly uses TRBD1 or TRBD2 (5 bases each). The CDR3 length is 15 residues. Germline CDR1 MRHNA, CDR2 SNTAGT. V gave up 8 bases and J gave up 5 bases, with 19 bases separating them. Written as DNA, the CDR3 is TGTGCCAGCGCAACCGTCCCGGGACGGGACAATGAGCAGTTCTTC. Translating it yields CASATVPGRDNEQFF.

The V gene is TRBV4-2, the J gene TRBJ2-1; D perhaps matches TRBD2 (7 bases). Germline loops: CDR1 LGHNA, CDR2 YNFKEQ. The CDR3 totals 15 residues. V was clipped by 7 bases and J by 9 bases, with 22 bases between them. The CDR3 bases are TGTGCCAGCACAAATGGGGGGGGGGCCTCAGGTGAGCAGTTCTTC. Amino acids: CASTNGGGASGEQFF.

The rearrangement joins TRBV7-4 to TRBJ1-3; no reliable D call. Trimming took off 1 base at V and 7 bases at J, with 20 bases between the two ends. The germline V gene has CDR1 SGHVT and CDR2 SQSDAQ. The CDR3 consists of 17 residues. The CDR3 here is CASSLVQPAELRNTIYF. The DNA of the CDR3 is TGTGCCAGCAGCTTAGTACAACCGGCCGAACTAAGGAACACCATATATTTT.

Notes on this clonotype: A much larger clone lies one base from this, so it may be a read error. The chain recombines TRBV21-1 with TRBJ1-2; the table assigns TRBD1, which was not confirmed against the DNA. TRBV21-1 is annotated as a pseudogene. There are 17 residues in the CDR3. CDR3 sequence: CASSKVGQGETNYGYTF. Here the CDR3 DNA reads TGTGCCAGCAGCAAAGTTGGGCAGGGAGAAACTAACTATGGCTACACCTTC.

The chain couples TRBV27 to TRBJ2-1; weak D call: TRBD1 (5 bases). Germline assignment: CDR1 MNHEY and CDR2 SMNVEV (reference sequence). The CDR3 contains 15 residues. V was pared by 6 bases and J by 4 bases, with 16 bases between. In DNA, the CDR3 is TGTGCCAGCAGCGCAGGAGACAGTAAGTACAATGAGCAGTTCTTC. Translating it yields CASSAGDSKYNEQFF.

This clonotype has only a few counts. This rearrangement joins TRBV5-8 to TRBJ2-5, with D uncertain. CDR3 length: 15 amino acids. The V end lost 0 bases, the J end lost 3 bases, and 12 bases lay between the germline ends. Germline loops: CDR1 SGHTS, CDR2 YDEGEE. The CDR3 DNA follows: TGTGCCAGCAGCTTGGGGGGTCACTACAAAGAGACCCAGTACTTC. The encoded protein is CASSLGGHYKETQYF.

In its sample, this clonotype was seen a few times. V and J are TRBV4-2 and TRBJ2-3; D possibly matches TRBD1 or TRBD2 (5 bases each). Trimming pared 5 bases from V and 5 bases from J, leaving 17 bases between. The CDR3 has 15 amino acids. Germline V gene sequence: CDR1 LGHNA, CDR2 YNFKEQ. CDR3 amino acids: CASSRELGAGDTQYF. CDR3 coding DNA: TGTGCCAGCAGCAGGGAACTAGGGGCGGGAGATACGCAGTATTTT.

The table lists this clonotype with a few counts. The chain joins TRBV29-1 to TRBJ2-3; TRBD2 matches at 9 bases. The CDR3 is 15 residues long. Germline V lookup: CDR1 SQVTM, CDR2 ANQGSEA. V gave up 8 bases and J gave up 5 bases; unmatched junction bases: 14. This CDR3 is CSSKGGGGAGDTQYF. CDR3 nucleotides: TGCAGCTCTAAAGGTGGCGGGGGGGCCGGAGATACGCAGTATTTT.

On this clonotype: Mismatch with germline at one junction end may stem from a read error. The V and J genes are TRBV20-1 and TRBJ1-5; no clear D. Germline V CDR1 and CDR2: DFQATT, SNEGSKA (reference sequence). The CDR3 runs to 15 residues. The CDR3 is CSASPPQYSNKPQHF. The CDR3 DNA is TGCAGTGCTAGTCCTCCGCAGTATAGCAATAAGCCCCAGCATTTT.